These 5 T cell receptor beta chains were sequenced from one sample in a study of blood T cell repertoires in COVID-19. Produced via immunoSEQ multiplex PCR; TCRdb's table is partial and in-frame only. Among 35,000 to 40,000 clones listed, roughly 90% were seen once. Sequencing input: peripheral blood. Receptors originate from a man aged 55 to 70 with active or convalescent COVID-19.

V and J are TRBV5-1 and TRBJ2-5, with 13 bases identical to TRBD2. Germline V gene lookup returns CDR1 SGHRS and CDR2 YFSETQ. V shed 6 bases and J 2 bases; nucleotides not matched to a gene: 4. The CDR3 contains 15 residues. The CDR3 region is CASTSGLAGQETQYF. The CDR3 DNA is TGCGCCAGCACTTCGGGACTAGCGGGACAAGAGACCCAGTACTTC.

The chain employs TRBV5-4 and TRBJ2-1; 7 bases are shared with TRBD1. The CDR3 consists of 15 residues. V lost 1 base to trimming and J lost 3 bases; unmatched junction nucleotides: 4. Germline V lookup: CDR1 SGHNT, CDR2 YYREEE (reference sequence). DNA of the CDR3: TGTGCCAGCAGCTTGAGTGGGGACAGCTACAATGAGCAGTTCTTC. Translation: CASSLSGDSYNEQFF. Full variable domain (outside the CDR3, taken from reference TRBV5-4 and TRBJ2-1): ETGVTQSPTHLIKTRGQQVTLRCSSQSGHNTVSWYQQALGQGPQFIFQYYREEENGRGNFPPRFSGLQFPNYSSELNVNALELDDSALYLCASSLSGDSYNEQFFGPGTRLTVL.

This clone came up once. This chain uses TRBV19 with TRBJ2-2; a possible D gene is TRBD2 (6 bases). The CDR3 totals 13 residues. Germline V gene data show CDR1 as LNHDA and CDR2 as SQIVND (reference sequence). Trimming removed 5 bases at V and 4 bases at J, with 8 bases between. CDR3 DNA: TGTGCCAGTAGTCGGGGGAGCACCGGGGAGCTGTTTTTT. Translation gives CASSRGSTGELFF. Combining the CDR3 with reference TRBV19 and TRBJ2-2 gives the whole variable domain DGGITQSPKYLFRKEGQNVTLSCEQNLNHDAMYWYRQDPGQGLRLIYYSQIVNDFQKGDIAEGYSVSREKKESFPLTVTSAQKNPTAFYLCASSRGSTGELFFGEGSRLTVL.

CDR3 amino acids: CASSDLASTGDEKLFF. In nucleotides, the CDR3 is TGCGCCAGCAGTGATTTAGCTAGTACAGGCGATGAAAAACTGTTTTTT. The rearrangement joins TRBV10-2 to TRBJ1-4; possibly TRBD1 for D (5 bases). Trimming took 3 bases from V and 6 from J, leaving 17 bases between them. The CDR3 covers 16 residues. CDR1 is WSHSY and CDR2 is SAAADI in the germline V gene.

This clone has a single count. The chain uses TRBV19 and TRBJ1-3, with unresolved D. The V gene lost 3 bases and the J gene lost 0 bases, with 9 bases spanning the gap. This CDR3 has 15 amino acids. Per the germline V gene, CDR1 is LNHDA and CDR2 is SQIVND (reference sequence). The CDR3 DNA reads as TGTGCCAGTAGTATCGTGCAGAACTCTGGAAACACCATATATTTT. This encodes CASSIVQNSGNTIYF. The whole variable domain, remainder taken from reference TRBV19 and TRBJ1-3, is DGGITQSPKYLFRKEGQNVTLSCEQNLNHDAMYWYRQDPGQGLRLIYYSQIVNDFQKGDIAEGYSVSREKKESFPLTVTSAQKNPTAFYLCASSIVQNSGNTIYFGEGSWLTVV.